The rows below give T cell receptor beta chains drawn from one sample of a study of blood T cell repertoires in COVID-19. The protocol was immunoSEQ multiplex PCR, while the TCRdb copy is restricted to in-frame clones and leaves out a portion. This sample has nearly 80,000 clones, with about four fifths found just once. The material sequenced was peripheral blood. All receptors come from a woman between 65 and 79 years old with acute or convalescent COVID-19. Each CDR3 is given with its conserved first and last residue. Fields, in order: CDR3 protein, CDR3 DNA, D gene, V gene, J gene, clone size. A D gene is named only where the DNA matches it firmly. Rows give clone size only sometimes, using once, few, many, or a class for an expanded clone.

CASSFFLAGFSYNEQFF	TGTGCCAGCAGCTTCTTCCTAGCGGGATTCTCCTACAATGAGCAGTTCTTC	TRBD2	TRBV11-2	TRBJ2-1	NA
CASSPGGGQGFLETQYF	TGTGCCAGTAGTCCGGGGGGGGGACAGGGCTTCTTAGAGACCCAGTACTTC	NA	TRBV19	TRBJ2-5	NA
CATLSTGIGRSGSNYGYTF	TGCGCCACACTATCAACTGGAATAGGGAGAAGTGGCTCTAACTATGGCTACACCTTC	NA	TRBV10-2	TRBJ1-2	NA
CASSIQGTPADTQYF	TGTGCCAGCAGCATACAGGGGACCCCGGCGGATACGCAGTATTTT	TRBD1	TRBV6-4	TRBJ2-3	NA
CASTRQGTETQYF	TGCGCCAGCACTCGTCAGGGGACAGAGACCCAGTACTTC	NA	TRBV5-1	TRBJ2-5	few
CASSWSGRADEQYF	TGCGCCAGCAGCTGGAGCGGGAGGGCCGACGAGCAGTACTTC	TRBD2	TRBV5-1	TRBJ2-7	once
CASSEFGQGGREQFF	TGTGCCAGCAGTGAATTCGGGCAGGGGGGTCGGGAGCAGTTCTTC	NA	TRBV25-1	TRBJ2-1	NA
CASAWGRQGNSPLHF	TGTGCCAGCGCCTGGGGAAGACAGGGGAATTCACCCCTCCACTTT	TRBD1	TRBV27	TRBJ1-6	NA
CAWNRRELGNTIYF	TGTGCCTGGAATAGGAGAGAGCTCGGAAACACCATATATTTT	NA	TRBV30	TRBJ1-3	NA
CASSTAPGDEQYF	TGTGCCAGCAGCACGGCCCCCGGGGACGAGCAGTACTTC	NA	TRBV7-2	TRBJ2-7	NA
CAWRGDRRDYGYTF	TGTGCCTGGAGGGGGGACAGGAGGGATTATGGCTACACCTTC	TRBD1	TRBV30	TRBJ1-2	NA
CASSIFFGTGTPDTQYF	TGTGCCAGTAGTATATTTTTTGGGACAGGGACCCCAGATACGCAGTATTTT	TRBD1	TRBV19	TRBJ2-3	NA
CASSLGAGESDTQYF	TGTGCCAGCAGTTTAGGGGCGGGAGAATCAGATACGCAGTATTTT	TRBD2	TRBV27	TRBJ2-3	NA
CASSETYPQANQPQHF	TGTGCCAGCAGTGAGACATATCCCCAGGCAAATCAGCCCCAGCATTTT	NA	TRBV6-1	TRBJ1-5	once
CASSWTGVSGELFF	TGTGCCAGTAGTTGGACAGGAGTCAGCGGGGAGCTGTTTTTT	TRBD1	TRBV19	TRBJ2-2	NA
CASGPAGYEQYF	TGTGCCAGTGGCCCGGCGGGCTACGAGCAGTACTTC	NA	TRBV25-1	TRBJ2-7	NA
CASSQGQGEGLSNQPQHF	TGTGCCAGCAGCCAGGGACAGGGTGAAGGCTTAAGCAATCAGCCCCAGCATTTT	TRBD1	TRBV4-2	TRBJ1-5	NA
CAISAGLSVGEQFF	TGTGCCATCAGTGCGGGATTGTCAGTTGGTGAGCAGTTCTTC	NA	TRBV10-3	TRBJ2-1	once
CASSEGLRQSGEKLFF	TGTGCCAGCAGTGAAGGTTTGAGGCAATCGGGAGAAAAACTGTTTTTT	NA	TRBV6-1	TRBJ1-4	NA
CASSSLHRGEGEKLFF	TGTGCCAGCAGCTCCCTCCACAGGGGTGAGGGTGAAAAACTGTTTTTT	TRBD1	TRBV7-9	TRBJ1-4	NA
CASSIRESSYEQYF	TGTGCCAGTAGTATCAGGGAAAGCTCCTACGAGCAGTACTTC	NA	TRBV19	TRBJ2-7	NA
CASSMEQGSIGELFF	TGTGCCAGCAGTATGGAACAGGGCAGCATCGGGGAGCTGTTTTTT	NA	TRBV2	TRBJ2-2	many
CASSEATGLNSPLHF	TGTGCCAGCAGTGAAGCGACAGGATTAAATTCACCCCTCCACTTT	NA	TRBV6-1	TRBJ1-6	NA
CASSPRGLASPSYEQYF	TGTGCCAGCTCACCACGGGGACTAGCTTCTCCTTCCTACGAGCAGTACTTC	TRBD2	TRBV18	TRBJ2-7	few
CASGLVPRVGSGNTIYF	TGTGCTAGTGGTTTGGTACCCCGCGTCGGCTCTGGAAACACCATATATTTT	NA	TRBV12-5	TRBJ1-3	NA
CASSSRSGKLFF	TGTGCCAGCAGTTCCCGATCGGGAAAACTGTTTTTT	NA	TRBV12-3/TRBV12-4	TRBJ1-4	few